These T cell receptor beta chains were read from a single sample in a study of blood T cells in healthy people across ages. TCRdb processed the 5' RACE reads anew with MiXCR; each CDR3 protein has one entry. The sample contains more than 800,000 distinct CDR3 sequences, under 55% of which appear only once. The specimen sequenced was blood. Receptor source: a woman between 55 and 75 years old in good health. Each CDR3 is given with its conserved first and last residue. Each record gives: CDR3 length, V gene, J gene, CDR3 protein.

15,TRBV2,TRBJ1-4,CASRERRGSGEKLFF
14,TRBV16,TRBJ1-2,CASSPDGRGNGYTF
15,TRBV6-6,TRBJ2-5,CASSFPGQGRETQYF
15,TRBV28,-,CASSRIGQGNYEQYF
14,TRBV29-1,TRBJ2-5,CSASLAGPQGTQYF
14,TRBV20-1,TRBJ1-4,CSARQGIANEKLFF
16,TRBV3-1,TRBJ2-1,CASSQDSQRRTNEQFF
16,TRBV7-9,TRBJ2-1,CASSVFPGLGDNEQFF
14,TRBV29-1,TRBJ2-1,CSAATSGRYNEQFF
15,TRBV7-2,TRBJ2-1,CASSSGHPSYNEQFF
15,TRBV20-1,TRBJ2-7,CSARPLGQGDYEQYF
16,TRBV14,TRBJ2-3,CASSQLRSGATDTQYF
16,TRBV21-1,TRBJ2-7,CASSKDPGQGAYEQYF
15,TRBV6-5,TRBJ2-3,CASSDEAGVVDTQYF
14,TRBV2,TRBJ2-5,CASSWGQHQETQYF
13,TRBV3-1,TRBJ2-7,CASSQLSGSEQYF
15,TRBV5-1,TRBJ2-7,CASSLVTDTGYEQYF
16,TRBV2,TRBJ2-6,CASRVDRLSGANVLTF
13,TRBV15,TRBJ2-7,CATSRFGNDEQYF
14,TRBV7-2,TRBJ1-1,CASSTDGKNTEAFF
13,TRBV12-3/TRBV12-4,TRBJ2-3,CASSFRGTDTQYF
13,TRBV2,TRBJ2-3,CASHLVGVDTQYF
15,TRBV28,TRBJ2-7,CASSYRRELIYEQYF
14,TRBV13,TRBJ2-5,CASSGRRQVGTQYF
18,TRBV20-1,-,CSATRPGTLGGAKNIQYF
16,TRBV27,TRBJ2-1,CASSSFRAGGRKEQFF
17,TRBV20-1,TRBJ2-7,CSASIPMASGSSYEQYF
14,TRBV10-3,TRBJ2-3,CAISAGQITDTQYF
13,TRBV12-3/TRBV12-4,TRBJ2-7,CTSSRDYTYEQYF
15,TRBV10-3,TRBJ2-7,CAIRGDTGSVYEQYF
16,TRBV12-3/TRBV12-4,TRBJ2-3,CASIGVRDASTDTQYF
11,TRBV7-9,TRBJ1-2,CASSLRDLGTF
16,TRBV5-4,TRBJ2-5,CASSLDLRGRAETQYF
16,TRBV6-2/TRBV6-3,TRBJ2-7,CASSYSGRGRSYEQYF
16,TRBV14,TRBJ2-2,CASSQDGGPNTGELFF
16,TRBV20-1,TRBJ1-5,CSARDGDTPPNQPQHF
16,TRBV5-8,TRBJ2-3,CASSDRGRTSTDTQYF
16,TRBV20-1,TRBJ2-2,CSARNPGTSGPGELFF
14,TRBV28,TRBJ2-4,CASSSGTGTVIQYF
15,TRBV2,TRBJ1-2,CASSEVGTTNYGYTF
15,TRBV5-1,TRBJ2-7,CASSRLAGGVTEQYF
16,TRBV5-1,TRBJ2-7,CASSLDGTGISYEQYF
18,TRBV11-2,TRBJ2-1,CASRSGGQIISRDNEQFF
11,TRBV19,TRBJ1-2,CASSMDYGYTF
14,TRBV10-3,TRBJ2-6,CAIREGWGANVLTF
16,TRBV7-9,TRBJ1-1,CASSQTGGWKSTEAFF
16,TRBV5-8,TRBJ2-1,CASSLGLALSYNEQFF
11,TRBV2,TRBJ2-7,CASSEEKLQYF
15,TRBV15,TRBJ2-1,CATSRDRQPDGEQFF
15,TRBV12-5,TRBJ2-1,CASGPGTSVNNEQFF
13,TRBV20-1,TRBJ2-5,CSAPGLVKETQYF
16,TRBV3-1,TRBJ2-1,CASSPRPSGVHNEQFF
16,TRBV25-1,TRBJ2-7,CASSEYRGGGLDEQYF
15,TRBV6-2/TRBV6-3,-,CASSPLERESDEQYF
16,TRBV15,TRBJ2-1,CATSPRGAGGRNEQFF